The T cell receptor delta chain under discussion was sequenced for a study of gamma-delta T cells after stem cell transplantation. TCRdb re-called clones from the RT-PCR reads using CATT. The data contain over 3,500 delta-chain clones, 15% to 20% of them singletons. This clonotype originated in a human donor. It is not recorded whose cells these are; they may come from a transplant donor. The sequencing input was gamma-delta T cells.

Written as DNA, the CDR3 is TGTGCCTTCGCGGATGGGGGCCCCAAGCATACCGATAAACTCATCTTT. Encoded protein: CAFADGGPKHTDKLIF. V usage is TRDV3 and J usage is TRDJ1, with a tentative D call TRDD3 (6 bases). The germline V gene has CDR1 TVYSNPD and CDR2 GDNSRS (reference sequence). The length of the CDR3 is 16 residues. Trimming removed 3 bases at V and 2 bases at J, with 22 bases between. The variable domain in full, completed from reference TRDV3 and TRDJ1, reads CDKVTQSSPDQTVASGSEVVLLCTYDTVYSNPDLFWYRIRPDYSFQFVFYGDNSRSEGADFTQGRFSVKHILTQKAFHLVISPVRTEDSATYYCAFADGGPKHTDKLIFGKGTRVTVEP.